This is a list of T cell receptor beta chains from one sample in a study of blood T cell repertoires in COVID-19. Libraries were prepared by immunoSEQ multiplex PCR; TCRdb keeps only in-frame clonotypes and omits some of them. The sample contains around 300,000 clones, roughly 85% of which appear only once. The sequenced sample was peripheral blood. Receptor source: a human donor in a cohort sampled during active COVID-19. CDR3s include the opening cysteine and the closing phenylalanine or tryptophan. D genes are given only for firm matches. The listing skips clone size in some rows; elsewhere it reads once, few, many or a size class.

d_gene	j_gene	abundance	v_gene	CDR3nt	CDR3aa
TRBD1	TRBJ2-7	.	TRBV5-8	TGTGCCAGCAGCTCGACAGGGGCCGCCTACGAGCAGTACTTC	CASSSTGAAYEQYF
.	TRBJ1-2	.	TRBV6-5	TGTGCCAGCAGTTACTCAGAGAACTATGGCTACACCTTC	CASSYSENYGYTF
TRBD2	TRBJ2-7	.	TRBV7-2	TGTGCCAGCAGCTATCTAGCGGGGTACTACGAGCAGTACTTC	CASSYLAGYYEQYF
.	TRBJ1-2	.	TRBV7-8	TGTGCCAGCAGCTTTGCACAGGCTAACTATGGCTACACCTTC	CASSFAQANYGYTF
TRBD2	TRBJ2-7	once	TRBV11-2	TGTGCCAGCAGCTACCACCACGGGGGGGCGGCTAACGAGCAGTACTTC	CASSYHHGGAANEQYF
.	TRBJ1-5	.	TRBV12-5	TGTGCTACCACAGGTAGCAATCAGCCCCAGCATTTT	CATTGSNQPQHF
.	TRBJ1-2	few	TRBV19	TGTGCCAGTAGTATCCCCAGTGCTACTATTCGTGGCTACACCTTC	CASSIPSATIRGYTF
.	TRBJ1-1	few	TRBV11-1	TGTGCCAGCAGCTTAAGTCTGGGGCAATCTGAAGCTTTCTTT	CASSLSLGQSEAFF
.	TRBJ1-1	.	TRBV24-1	TGTGCCACCAGTGATTCTGTGAACACTGAAGCTTTCTTT	CATSDSVNTEAFF
TRBD1	TRBJ1-1	.	TRBV12-3/TRBV12-4	TGTGCCAGCACCCCCGGACAGGGGCGTTGGGCTTTCTTT	CASTPGQGRWAFF
TRBD1	TRBJ1-1	.	TRBV27	TGTGCCAGCAGTTCGGGACAGTCGAACACTGAAGCTTTCTTT	CASSSGQSNTEAFF
.	TRBJ1-1	.	TRBV29-1	TGCAGCGTTGCACGCGGTGGGAGCGCTACCTTCACTGAAGCTTTCTTT	CSVARGGSATFTEAFF
.	TRBJ2-5	.	TRBV2	TGTGCCAGCAGTGTTGGGGGGATCGTAGAGACCCAGTACTTC	CASSVGGIVETQYF
TRBD1	TRBJ1-1	.	TRBV10-1	TGCGCCAGCAGTCCCGGGACAGACGGAATAGAAGCTTTCTTT	CASSPGTDGIEAFF
.	TRBJ1-2	.	TRBV5-1	TGCGCCAGCAGCTTCGGAGCGGGCGATGGCTACACCTTC	CASSFGAGDGYTF
.	TRBJ2-2	.	TRBV19	TGTGCCAGTAGTATATTAGCCGGGGAGCTGTTTTTT	CASSILAGELFF
.	TRBJ1-1	.	TRBV12-5	TGTGCTAGTGGTTTGCACGGGGGTGAAGCTTTCTTT	CASGLHGGEAFF
TRBD2	TRBJ2-1	.	TRBV7-9	TGTGCCAGCAGCGGTAGCGGGGGCCAGTACAATGAGCAGTTCTTC	CASSGSGGQYNEQFF
TRBD1	TRBJ2-5	.	TRBV7-9	TGTGCCAGCAGCCCTGACAGGGTCCAAGAGACCCAGTACTTC	CASSPDRVQETQYF
.	TRBJ1-6	.	TRBV30	TGTGCCTGGAGCGTTGACAGGTCGAGCTCCTATAATTCACCCCTCCACTTT	CAWSVDRSSSYNSPLHF
TRBD1	TRBJ2-2	.	TRBV7-9	TGTGCCAGCAGCTTTCCGGGACAGGGGGCAACTGGCGGGGAGCTGTTTTTT	CASSFPGQGATGGELFF
.	TRBJ2-7	many	TRBV5-1	TGCGCCAGCAGCTTGTCCCAGGGCTCCCACGAGCAGTACTTC	CASSLSQGSHEQYF
TRBD1	TRBJ1-4	.	TRBV18	TGTGCCAGCTCACCAAGACCAGGGGGCGAAAAACTGTTTTTT	CASSPRPGGEKLFF
.	TRBJ2-3	.	TRBV6-5	TGTGCCACCAAACTCGTCGATACGCAGTATTTT	CATKLVDTQYF
.	TRBJ1-5	.	TRBV9	TGTGCCAGCAGCGTGACAAGGGGTAATCAGCCCCAGCATTTT	CASSVTRGNQPQHF
TRBD1	TRBJ1-2	.	TRBV19	TGTGCCAGTAGTCAAGACAGGGGCGATGGCTACACCTTC	CASSQDRGDGYTF
.	TRBJ2-1	.	TRBV21-1	TGTGCCAGCAGCCTTAGCGGGGGGGAAGACAATGAGCAGTTCTTC	CASSLSGGEDNEQFF
TRBD1	TRBJ1-1	few	TRBV19	TGTGCCAGTAGTAAAACTACAGGGGGCACCTCCTCCGAAGCTTTCTTT	CASSKTTGGTSSEAFF
.	TRBJ1-1	.	TRBV9	TGTGCCAGCAGCGTAGATATAGGGGGTACTGAAGCTTTCTTT	CASSVDIGGTEAFF
TRBD2	TRBJ2-7	.	TRBV6-5	TGTGCCAGCAGATACGGACTAGCTGGAGCCTACGAGCAGTACTTC	CASRYGLAGAYEQYF
TRBD1	TRBJ1-1	.	TRBV9	TGTGCCAGCAGCGTCAAACCAGGGGGCGGCACTGAAGCTTTCTTT	CASSVKPGGGTEAFF
.	TRBJ2-1	.	TRBV7-3	TGTGCCAGCAGCTTAACCCCCCAGGCGGGGGCCACCTACAATGAGCAGTTCTTC	CASSLTPQAGATYNEQFF
TRBD2	TRBJ2-5	.	TRBV4-2	TGTGCCAGCAGCCAAGGGGGACTAGCGGGGGGCCGGAGGTACCAAGAGACCCAGTACTTC	CASSQGGLAGGRRYQETQYF
TRBD1	TRBJ1-5	.	TRBV19	TGTGCCAGTAGGTGGAACTCAGGGGGCGAGGGTCAGCCCCAGCATTTT	CASRWNSGGEGQPQHF
TRBD1	TRBJ2-7	.	TRBV28	TGTGCCAGCAGGTCGGGACAGGGGTACGAGCAGTACTTC	CASRSGQGYEQYF
.	TRBJ1-1	.	TRBV30	TGTGCCTGGACCCTCCGGGCAGGGGCTGAAGCTTTCTTT	CAWTLRAGAEAFF
.	TRBJ1-1	.	TRBV25-1	TGTGCCAGCCAGGGGCTTCCCACTGAAGCTTTCTTT	CASQGLPTEAFF
TRBD1	TRBJ2-2	.	TRBV7-9	TGTGCCAGCACCCAGACAGGGGGATCCACCGGGGAGCTGTTTTTT	CASTQTGGSTGELFF
.	TRBJ1-1	.	TRBV5-8	TGTGCCAGCAGCTTGGTAATTTCCACTGAAGCTTTCTTT	CASSLVISTEAFF
.	TRBJ1-1	.	TRBV5-1	TGCGCCAGCAGCTGGGCGGGGACCACTGAAGCTTTCTTT	CASSWAGTTEAFF
TRBD1	TRBJ2-7	few	TRBV4-1	TGCGCCAGCAGCCAAGGAGGGACAGGGGGCTACGAGCAGTACTTC	CASSQGGTGGYEQYF
.	TRBJ1-4	many	TRBV19	TGTGCCAGTACCCGCAGGGTGGAAGAAAAACTGTTTTTT	CASTRRVEEKLFF
.	TRBJ1-1	.	TRBV6-1	TGTGCCAGCAGTGAGGGAAGGGGGTCTACTGAAGCTTTCTTT	CASSEGRGSTEAFF
TRBD2	TRBJ2-1	.	TRBV10-2	TGCGCCAGCAGTCCTATCGGGACTACAATCTACAATGAGCAGTTCTTC	CASSPIGTTIYNEQFF
.	TRBJ1-1	.	TRBV7-3	TGTGCCAGCAGCACGACAGGGAACACTGAAGCTTTCTTT	CASSTTGNTEAFF
.	TRBJ2-1	.	TRBV5-1	TGCGCCAGCAGCTTGGGAGGGTTCAGTGAGCAGTTCTTC	CASSLGGFSEQFF
.	TRBJ1-1	.	TRBV9	TGTGCCAGCAGCGAAGGGGCAGTTGATTCTGAAGCTTTCTTT	CASSEGAVDSEAFF
TRBD2	TRBJ2-3	.	TRBV2	TGTGCCAGCAGTGTACTAGCGGGGGATCCGGGAGATACGCAGTATTTT	CASSVLAGDPGDTQYF
.	TRBJ1-1	.	TRBV19	TGTGCCAGCTCCATTGGACAGACTCACTCAGGGAACACTGAAGCTTTCTTT	CASSIGQTHSGNTEAFF
TRBD1	TRBJ1-1	.	TRBV24-1	TGTGCCACCAGTGATCCGTCTACAGGGGGCACTGAAGCTTTCTTT	CATSDPSTGGTEAFF
TRBD1	TRBJ1-1	.	TRBV19	TGTGCCAGTAGTAGGGGACAGGGAACTTCGGGCACTGAAGCTTTCTTT	CASSRGQGTSGTEAFF
.	TRBJ1-1	.	TRBV7-2	TGTGCCAGCAGCTCAAGTGGGGCGAACACTGAAGCTTTCTTT	CASSSSGANTEAFF
.	TRBJ2-7	.	TRBV7-8	TGTGCCAGCAGCTTAACGGGGACCTACGAGCAGTACTTC	CASSLTGTYEQYF
.	TRBJ2-1	.	TRBV21-1	TGTGCCAGGTTACAGTTTCTACCTGAGCAGTTCTTC	CARLQFLPEQFF
TRBD1	TRBJ1-2	.	TRBV18	TGTGCCAGCTCATGGGACAGGGGGCGTCGTGGCTACACCTTC	CASSWDRGRRGYTF
TRBD1	TRBJ1-1	.	TRBV29-1	TGCAGCGGTTTACAGGGGATGACTGAAGCTTTCTTT	CSGLQGMTEAFF
TRBD1	TRBJ1-2	.	TRBV7-9	TGTGCCAGCAGCTTGGGACAGGGGTATGGCTACACCTTC	CASSLGQGYGYTF
.	TRBJ1-3	.	TRBV20-1	TGCAGTGCCTCGGCGGCGAACACCATATATTTT	CSASAANTIYF
.	TRBJ1-1	.	TRBV5-8	TGTGCCAGCAGCTTGGCCTCCTCTGGGGCGTCGAACACTGAAGCTTTCTTT	CASSLASSGASNTEAFF
.	TRBJ1-1	.	TRBV9	TGTGCCAGCAGCAAACCGGGCGGGCAAGCTTTCTTT	CASSKPGGQAFF